The 19 T cell receptor beta chains below were found in one sample sequenced in a study of beta chain features in type 1 diabetes. Study-level findings and limits: All four CD4+ subsets from Type 1 diabetes patients carried moderately but significantly shorter TCRB CDR3s.

The study reverse transcribed the entire isolated RNA, so it sequenced expressed TCRB transcripts. The protocol was immunoSEQ multiplex PCR, while the TCRdb copy is restricted to in-frame clones and leaves out a portion. The profile shows over 600,000 clones, 12% of them singletons. These receptors' targets are unknown. The sequenced sample was naive CD4+ T cells from blood. These receptors were obtained from a young man with type 1 diabetes.

The V call is TRBV4-3, the J call TRBJ2-7, with 8 bases aligning to TRBD2. Trimming took 5 bases from V and 3 from J; bases not matched to a gene: 6. CDR1 and CDR2 (germline): LGHNA, YSLEER. This CDR3 is built from 14 residues. CDR3 residues: CASSSGLADYEQYF. CDR3 in DNA: TGCGCCAGCAGCTCTGGACTAGCAGACTACGAGCAGTACTTC.

On this clone: The same CDR3 also results from other DNA sequences found in this sample. The chain joins TRBV20-1 to TRBJ1-1; TRBD1 is a possible D gene (5 bases). V dropped 5 bases and J dropped 6 bases, with 10 bases sitting between them. This CDR3 region has 11 residues. Per the germline V gene, CDR1 is DFQATT and CDR2 is SNEGSKA (reference sequence). The CDR3 bases are TGCAGTGCTCGGAGGGACGCTGAAGCTTTCTTT. It encodes CSARRDAEAFF.

This clone was recorded a few times. V usage is TRBV5-4 and J usage is TRBJ1-4, with 8 bases identical to TRBD1. CDR1 and CDR2 (germline): SGHNT, YYREEE (reference sequence). V shed 0 bases, J shed 6 bases, and the junction held 10 bases outside the gene matches. The CDR3 loop spans 17 amino acids. The CDR3 DNA is TGTGCCAGCAGCTTGGCCAACTCGGGACAGGCTCATGAAAAACTGTTTTTT. As protein: CASSLANSGQAHEKLFF.

This clone was counted a single time. The chain has TRBV5-4 and TRBJ2-3; TRBD2 might be the D (5 bases). Germline values: CDR1 SGHNT, CDR2 YYREEE (reference sequence). The V gene lost 4 bases and the J gene lost 0 bases, with 21 bases spanning the gap. This CDR3 region has 18 residues. CDR3 amino acids: CASSPMGATVISTDTQYF. The CDR3 DNA reads as TGTGCCAGCAGCCCGATGGGAGCGACGGTGATTAGCACAGATACGCAGTATTTT.

A word on this clone: The junction departs from germline at one end; a sequencing error may be responsible. J is TRBJ2-5 and V is TRBV7-7; D is possibly TRBD2 (7 bases). CDR3 length equals 13 residues. Looked up from germline, CDR1 is SSHAT and CDR2 is FNYEAQ (reference sequence). The CDR3 protein is CASSKGGEETQYF. In nucleotides, the CDR3 is TGTGCTAGCAGCAAGGGGGGGGAGGAGACCCAGTACTTC.

This clone was observed a few times. The CDR3 here is CASSPPTGTYEQYF. DNA for the CDR3: TGTGCCAGCAGCCCACCGACAGGAACCTACGAGCAGTACTTC. The rearrangement joins TRBV7-9 to TRBJ2-7, with D possibly matching TRBD1 (6 bases). The V gene's germline CDR1 is SEHNR and CDR2 FQNEAQ (reference sequence). This CDR3 has 14 amino acids. Trimming stripped 5 bases from V and 2 bases from J, with 13 bases between.

The DNA of the CDR3 is TGTGCCAGCAGTGTTACAATCCACGAGCAGTACTTC. Its protein is CASSVTIHEQYF. V is TRBV2 and J is TRBJ2-7; D is unresolved. The V end was cut by 4 bases, the J end by 5 bases, with 9 bases between. Germline loops: CDR1 SNHLY, CDR2 FYNNEI. The CDR3 totals 12 residues.

The table lists this clone with a few counts. The chain combines TRBV9 with TRBJ1-1; a possible D gene is TRBD1 (6 bases). V dropped 5 bases and J dropped 1 base, with 15 bases sitting between them. The CDR3 is made up of 15 amino acids. Germline CDR1 is SGDLS and CDR2 is YYNGEE. CDR3 residues: CASRVHRAENTEAFF. The DNA of the CDR3 is TGTGCCAGCAGGGTTCACAGGGCCGAGAACACTGAAGCTTTCTTT.

V gene TRBV11-3 combines with J gene TRBJ2-2; 7 nucleotides line up with TRBD1. The CDR3 spans 15 residues. J was trimmed by 6 bases and V by 0 bases; bases with no gene match: 4. The V gene's germline CDR1 is SGHNT and CDR2 YENEEA. The CDR3 spells CASSLDPTGAGELFF. The CDR3, as DNA: TGTGCCAGCAGCTTAGACCCAACAGGGGCCGGGGAGCTGTTTTTT.

This clone was detected only a few times. The chain couples TRBV4-2 to TRBJ2-7; TRBD2 might be the D (6 bases). CDR3 length: 16 residues. The V end was cut by 5 bases, the J end by 8 bases, with 25 bases between. CDR1 LGHNA and CDR2 YNFKEQ come from the germline V gene. The DNA for the CDR3 is TGTGCCAGCAGCTCCGCATTGGGCCCGGGGGTCGGGCAGCAGTACTTC. Encoded protein: CASSSALGPGVGQQYF.

This clone has only a few counts. This chain links TRBV12-2 with TRBJ2-3; the table's D gene call, TRBD2, was not cross checked with the DNA. TRBV12-2 corresponds to a pseudogene. The CDR3 spans 17 residues. The CDR3 sequence: CASRASGRGAGLDTQYF. CDR3 bases: TGTGCAAGTCGCGCCTCTGGGCGGGGGGCCGGGTTAGATACGCAGTATTTT.

The CDR3: CASSRTGPPETQYF. The CDR3 DNA sequence: TGTGCCAGCAGCCGGACGGGACCCCCGGAGACCCAGTACTTC. The chain couples TRBV6-1 to TRBJ2-5; D tentatively reads TRBD1 or TRBD2 (5 bases each). Germline CDR1 MNHNS, CDR2 SASEGT. This CDR3 region has 14 residues. Trimming removed 6 bases at V and 5 bases at J, with 16 bases between.

This chain links TRBV7-2 with TRBJ1-4; D might be TRBD1 (6 bases). V was trimmed by 5 bases and J by 3 bases, leaving 13 bases between them. The CDR3 is 15 residues long. Germline CDR1 and CDR2: SGHTA and FQGNSA. CDR3 in amino acids: CASSQTGYPNEKLFF. CDR3 nucleotide sequence: TGTGCCAGCAGCCAAACAGGGTATCCTAATGAAAAACTGTTTTTT.

The chain recombines TRBV9 with TRBJ2-1, with D possibly matching TRBD2 (6 bases). Per the germline V gene, CDR1 is SGDLS and CDR2 is YYNGEE. The V and J ends lost 1 base and 8 bases respectively, with 19 bases between them. The CDR3 is made up of 16 amino acids. The CDR3, as DNA: TGTGCCAGCAGCGTACGGGACTGGGCCCCTTTCGATGAGCAGTTCTTC. This codes for CASSVRDWAPFDEQFF. Full variable domain (rest looked up from reference TRBV9 and TRBJ2-1): DSGVTQTPKHLITATGQRVTLRCSPRSGDLSVYWYQQSLDQGLQFLIQYYNGEERAKGNILERFSAQQFPDLHSELNLSSLELGDSALYFCASSVRDWAPFDEQFFGPGTRLTVL.

This clone was seen a few times. The rearrangement links TRBV4-2 to TRBJ1-3; D is perhaps TRBD1 (5 bases). There are 14 residues in the CDR3. The ends were cut back, 2 bases at V and 1 base at J, with 6 bases in the middle. Per germline, CDR1 LGHNA and CDR2 YNFKEQ. CDR3: CASSQPGSGNTIYF. The CDR3 nucleotides read TGTGCCAGCAGCCAACCAGGGTCTGGAAACACCATATATTTT.

V and J are TRBV7-9 and TRBJ1-2, with 7 bases fitting TRBD1. Unmatched junction bases numbered 8, after V lost 4 bases and J lost 6 bases. Per germline, CDR1 SEHNR and CDR2 FQNEAQ (reference sequence). The CDR3 has 14 amino acids. CDR3 nucleotides: TGTGCCAGCAGCTCTAGACAGGGACGGAATGGCTACACCTTC. Its translation is CASSSRQGRNGYTF.

The rearrangement links TRBV4-3 to TRBJ2-1, with TRBD2 identical over 8 bases. CDR1 is LGHNA, CDR2 YSLEER, per germline. CDR3 length equals 16 residues. J was trimmed by 2 bases and V by 0 bases; bases with no gene match: 3. In nucleotides, the CDR3 is TGCGCCAGCAGCCAAGAACTAGCGGCTGCCTACAATGAGCAGTTCTTC. As protein: CASSQELAAAYNEQFF.

This clone was recorded a few times. This chain links TRBV21-1 with TRBJ2-7. TRBV21-1 is a documented pseudogene. CDR3 length: 12 amino acids. CDR3 amino acids: CASSKGGQGRYF. CDR3 sequence (DNA): TGTGCCAGCAGCAAGGGCGGGCAGGGAAGGTACTTC.

This clone was seen a few times. V gene TRBV7-2 combines with J gene TRBJ2-6, with 9 bases fitting TRBD1. The trim removed 6 bases at V and 0 bases at J, leaving 6 bases unmatched. The CDR3 length is 17 residues. Germline V lookup: CDR1 SGHTA, CDR2 FQGNSA. The CDR3 loop reads CASSPDRGYSGANVLTF. The CDR3 DNA reads TGTGCCAGCAGTCCTGACAGGGGGTACTCTGGGGCCAACGTCCTGACTTTC.